This is a list of T cell receptor beta chains from one sample in a study of cytomegalovirus exposure and HLA in healthy donors. Only in-frame clones appear in the TCRdb table, and some are missing; sequencing was by immunoSEQ multiplex PCR. The sample contains under 200,000 clones, around 78% of which appear only once. Sequencing was performed on PBMCs. These receptor sequences come from a man younger than 45 in good health and CMV-seronegative. CDR3s include the opening cysteine and the closing phenylalanine or tryptophan. D genes are given only for firm matches. Clone size is not always given. Where it is, it says once, few, many or a class for expanded clones.

D gene	V gene	J gene	clone size	CDR3 protein	CDR3 DNA
TRBD2	TRBV10-1	TRBJ2-7	-	CASSEGLAGVKYF	TGCGCCAGCAGTGAGGGACTAGCGGGAGTTAAGTACTTC
TRBD2	TRBV4-2	TRBJ2-1	-	CASSQKDIRLAGVYNEQFF	TGTGCCAGCAGCCAGAAAGATATAAGGCTAGCGGGAGTTTACAATGAGCAGTTCTTC
-	TRBV6-5	TRBJ1-5	-	CASSYSSGGNQPQHF	TGTGCCAGCAGTTACTCGTCAGGGGGCAATCAGCCCCAGCATTTT
TRBD1	TRBV10-3	TRBJ1-3	few	CAISEQGQGFSGNTIYF	TGTGCCATCAGTGAACAGGGACAGGGATTCTCTGGAAACACCATATATTTT
-	TRBV10-3	TRBJ2-3	once	CATVQTIEGTQYF	TGTGCCACCGTACAGACGATCGAGGGCACGCAGTATTTT
-	TRBV19	TRBJ2-1	few	CASSITARLNEQFF	TGTGCCAGTAGTATAACCGCCAGGCTCAATGAGCAGTTCTTC
TRBD1	TRBV7-3	TRBJ2-1	-	CASSPRGTGGYNEQFF	TGTGCCAGCAGCCCTAGAGGGACAGGGGGATACAATGAGCAGTTCTTC
TRBD1	TRBV27	TRBJ1-5	once	CASSPDRDSNQPQHF	TGTGCCAGCAGCCCCGACAGGGATAGCAATCAGCCCCAGCATTTT
-	TRBV11-2	TRBJ1-2	once	CASSLRGSGGYTF	TGTGCCAGCAGCTTGCGGGGTTCGGGTGGCTACACCTTC
-	TRBV6-5	TRBJ2-7	-	CASSYSTGGLYEQYF	TGTGCCAGCAGTTACTCGACAGGAGGCCTCTACGAGCAGTACTTC
TRBD1	TRBV5-1	TRBJ1-1	-	CASSLQGGPEAFF	TGCGCCAGCAGCCTACAAGGGGGCCCTGAAGCTTTCTTT
-	TRBV4-1	TRBJ1-5	-	CASSQETTHSNQPQHF	TGCGCCAGCAGCCAAGAGACTACCCATAGCAATCAGCCCCAGCATTTT
-	TRBV2	TRBJ2-1	-	CASSRLQSSYNEQFF	TGTGCCAGCTCAAGACTGCAGAGCTCCTACAATGAGCAGTTCTTC
TRBD2	TRBV6-5	TRBJ2-3	few	CASSYASGDSDTQYF	TGTGCCAGCAGTTACGCTAGCGGGGATTCAGATACGCAGTATTTT
TRBD1	TRBV7-9	TRBJ2-7	few	CASSLPGQYEQYF	TGTGCCAGCAGCCTACCGGGACAGTACGAGCAGTACTTC
-	TRBV2	TRBJ1-5	-	CASSRDIGQPQHF	TGTGCCAGCAGTCGGGACATTGGGCAGCCCCAGCATTTT
TRBD1	TRBV2	TRBJ1-2	-	CASKRTGEPYTF	TGTGCCAGCAAGCGGACAGGGGAGCCCTACACCTTC
-	TRBV2	TRBJ2-7	-	CASRYRVSYEQYF	TGTGCCAGCAGATATCGGGTTTCCTACGAGCAGTACTTC
TRBD1	TRBV6-6	TRBJ1-2	-	CASSFPGGSYGYTF	TGTGCCAGCAGTTTTCCAGGGGGCTCCTATGGCTACACCTTC
TRBD2	TRBV7-9	TRBJ2-7	-	CASSYGLDKSSYEQYF	TGTGCCAGCAGCTACGGACTAGACAAGAGCTCCTACGAGCAGTACTTC
-	TRBV19	TRBJ1-1	-	CASSKDRNTEAFF	TGTGCCAGTTCAAAGGACAGAAACACTGAAGCTTTCTTT
TRBD1	TRBV20-1	TRBJ1-2	-	CSAWDSGYTF	TGCAGTGCTTGGGACAGCGGCTACACCTTC
-	TRBV5-5	TRBJ2-7	few	CASTPGGRDWYEQYF	TGTGCCAGCACACCAGGGGGGCGGGACTGGTACGAGCAGTACTTC
-	TRBV28	TRBJ2-7	-	CASSLVPGPAYEQYF	TGTGCCAGCAGTTTAGTCCCAGGCCCCGCCTACGAGCAGTACTTC
-	TRBV19	TRBJ2-7	-	CASSIDSVREQYF	TGTGCCAGTAGTATCGACTCCGTCCGCGAGCAGTACTTC
-	TRBV2	TRBJ2-7	-	CASSGQARNEQYF	TGTGCCAGCAGTGGACAGGCGCGGAACGAGCAGTACTTC
-	TRBV5-1	TRBJ2-5	-	CASSLGRGGETQYF	TGCGCCAGCAGCTTGGGAAGGGGGGGAGAGACCCAGTACTTC
-	TRBV5-6	TRBJ2-1	-	CASSPPPGTYNEQFF	TGTGCCAGCAGCCCCCCCCCGGGAACCTACAATGAGCAGTTCTTC
TRBD1	TRBV4-1	TRBJ2-1	-	CASSLGQGANEQFF	TGCGCCAGCAGTCTAGGGCAGGGGGCTAATGAGCAGTTCTTC
TRBD1	TRBV6-5	TRBJ1-4	once	CASSYSQQGVEKLFF	TGTGCCAGCAGTTACTCGCAACAGGGGGTAGAAAAACTGTTTTTT
-	TRBV5-1	TRBJ2-2	once	CASSLVASSHTGELFF	TGCGCCAGCAGCTTGGTCGCGAGTAGCCACACCGGGGAGCTGTTTTTT
TRBD2	TRBV4-1	TRBJ2-1	-	CASSLRLADSNEQFF	TGCGCCAGCAGCCTACGACTAGCGGATTCCAATGAGCAGTTCTTC
-	TRBV5-5	TRBJ2-3	-	CASSFSPGKGTDTQYF	TGTGCCAGCAGCTTTTCCCCAGGGAAGGGCACAGATACGCAGTATTTT
TRBD2	TRBV18	TRBJ2-7	-	CASSPMRDYSYEQYF	TGTGCCAGCTCACCGATGCGGGACTACTCCTACGAGCAGTACTTC
TRBD2	TRBV6-5	TRBJ2-1	-	CASWVRREGHNEQFF	TGTGCCAGCTGGGTACGGCGGGAGGGGCACAATGAGCAGTTCTTC
-	TRBV5-1	TRBJ2-6	-	CASSLANRAGANVLTF	TGCGCCAGCAGCTTGGCCAACAGGGCTGGGGCCAACGTCCTGACTTTC
-	TRBV18	TRBJ1-3	-	CASSPAGSSGNTIYF	TGTGCCAGCTCACCAGCAGGAAGCTCTGGAAACACCATATATTTT
TRBD1	TRBV27	TRBJ1-5	-	CASSTGGNSNQPQHF	TGTGCCAGCTCGACAGGGGGCAATAGCAATCAGCCCCAGCATTTT
-	TRBV10-1	TRBJ2-1	-	CASSDPPKSREQFF	TGCGCCAGCAGTGATCCCCCTAAGAGTCGGGAGCAGTTCTTC
-	TRBV28	TRBJ1-5	-	CASSFLGGQPQHF	TGTGCCAGCAGTTTCCTGGGGGGGCAGCCCCAGCATTTT
-	TRBV25-1	TRBJ1-2	-	CASSDPVRNYGYTF	TGTGCCAGCAGTGACCCCGTGAGGAACTATGGCTACACCTTC
-	TRBV21-1	TRBJ1-6	-	CASSKAGQGRLYNSPLHF	TGTGCCAGCAGCAAAGCGGGACAGGGAAGGCTCTATAATTCACCCCTCCACTTT
-	TRBV5-1	TRBJ2-2	-	CASSLAFQGNTGELFF	TGCGCCAGCAGCTTGGCCTTTCAGGGGAACACCGGGGAGCTGTTTTTT
TRBD1	TRBV7-9	TRBJ2-7	-	CASSSRTGKIYEQYF	TGTGCCAGCAGCAGCCGGACAGGGAAAATCTACGAGCAGTACTTC
TRBD1	TRBV5-6	TRBJ2-1	-	CASSLTGVPYNEQFF	TGTGCCAGCAGCTTGACAGGGGTCCCCTACAATGAGCAGTTCTTC
-	TRBV18	TRBJ1-4	-	CASSPSPGYNEKLFF	TGTGCCAGCTCACCTAGCCCTGGGTATAACGAAAAACTGTTTTTT
TRBD2	TRBV2	TRBJ2-3	-	CASILIAGGPDTQYF	TGTGCCAGCATCCTTATAGCGGGAGGGCCAGATACGCAGTATTTT
-	TRBV5-1	TRBJ2-6	-	CASSLQGISGANVLTF	TGCGCCAGCAGCTTGCAGGGGATTTCTGGGGCCAACGTCCTGACTTTC
TRBD2	TRBV7-2	TRBJ2-1	-	CASSLVGLAETYNEQFF	TGTGCCAGCAGCTTAGTAGGACTAGCGGAAACCTACAATGAGCAGTTCTTC
TRBD1	TRBV19	TRBJ1-5	-	CASSTRTGSNQPQHF	TGTGCCAGTAGTACCAGGACAGGGTCAAATCAGCCCCAGCATTTT
-	TRBV10-1	TRBJ2-3	-	CATSDYPDTQYF	TGCGCCACCAGTGACTATCCCGATACGCAGTATTTT
TRBD1	TRBV5-1	TRBJ2-7	-	CASSVGQGPTYEQYF	TGCGCCAGCAGCGTCGGACAGGGGCCCACCTACGAGCAGTACTTC
-	TRBV2	TRBJ2-7	-	CASSDLTEGPYEQYF	TGTGCCAGCAGTGACTTAACGGAGGGGCCCTACGAGCAGTACTTC